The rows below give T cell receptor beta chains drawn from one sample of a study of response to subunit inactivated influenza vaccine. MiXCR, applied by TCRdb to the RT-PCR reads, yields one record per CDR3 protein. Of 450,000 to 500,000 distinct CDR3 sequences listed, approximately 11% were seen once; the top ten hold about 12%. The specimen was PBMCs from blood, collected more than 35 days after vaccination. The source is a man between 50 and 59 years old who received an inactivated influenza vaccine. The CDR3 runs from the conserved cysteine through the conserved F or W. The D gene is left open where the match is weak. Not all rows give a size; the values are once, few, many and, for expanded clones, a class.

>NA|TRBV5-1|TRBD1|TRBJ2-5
CASSLGQGAWETQYF
TGCGCCAGCAGCCTCGGACAGGGGGCGTGGGAGACCCAGTACTTC
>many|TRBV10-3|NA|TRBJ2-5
CAISEVAKETQYF
TGTGCCATCAGTGAGGTAGCCAAAGAGACCCAGTACTTC
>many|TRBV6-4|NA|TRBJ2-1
CASSDPTRKPPKNNEQFF
TGTGCCAGCAGTGATCCGACCCGGAAGCCACCCAAAAACAATGAGCAGTTCTTC
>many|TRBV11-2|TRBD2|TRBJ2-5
CASSAIGGALETQYF
TGTGCCAGCAGCGCGATCGGGGGGGCCTTGGAGACCCAGTACTTC
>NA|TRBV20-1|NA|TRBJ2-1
CSARRAGSYNEQFF
TGCAGTGCTAGAAGGGCGGGAAGCTACAATGAGCAGTTCTTC
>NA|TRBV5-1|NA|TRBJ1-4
CASSLPQGTGNEKLFF
TGCGCCAGCAGCTTACCCCAGGGGACCGGTAATGAAAAACTGTTTTTT
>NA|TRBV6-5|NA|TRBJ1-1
CASGVISGRTEAFF
TGTGCCAGCGGAGTTATCTCAGGGAGGACTGAAGCTTTCTTT
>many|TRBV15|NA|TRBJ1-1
CATSRDQGQGRGAFF
TGTGCCACCAGCAGAGATCAGGGGCAGGGCAGGGGAGCTTTCTTT
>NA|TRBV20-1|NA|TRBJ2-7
CRGGADSYEQYF
TGCAGGGGGGGGGCGGACTCCTACGAGCAGTACTTC
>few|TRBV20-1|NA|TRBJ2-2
CSARDGSGTGELFF
TGCAGTGCTAGAGACGGATCGGGGACCGGGGAGCTGTTTTTT
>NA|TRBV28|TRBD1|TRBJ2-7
CASSFGGQGLTNSHQYF
TGTGCCAGCAGTTTCGGGGGACAGGGCCTGACCAATTCCCATCAGTACTTC
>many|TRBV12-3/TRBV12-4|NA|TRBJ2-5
CASRLGQGSGQETQYF
TGTGCCAGCAGACTAGGCCAGGGTAGCGGACAAGAGACCCAGTACTTC
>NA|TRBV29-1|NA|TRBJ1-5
CSVGGGLNQPQHF
TGCAGCGTTGGTGGGGGACTCAATCAGCCCCAGCATTTT
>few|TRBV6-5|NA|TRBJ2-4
CASSYSSLLLAKNIQYF
TGTGCCAGCAGTTACTCGAGCCTCCTGCTAGCCAAAAACATTCAGTACTTC
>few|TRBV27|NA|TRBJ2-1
CASSQDRHYNEQFF
TGTGCCAGCAGCCAAGATCGACACTACAATGAGCAGTTCTTC
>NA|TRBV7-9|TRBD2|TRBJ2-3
CASRTSVSTDTQYF
TGTGCCAGCAGAACTAGCGTAAGCACAGATACGCAGTATTTT
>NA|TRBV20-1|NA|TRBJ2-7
CSAKGRFYEQYF
TGCAGTGCTAAGGGACGGTTCTACGAGCAGTACTTC
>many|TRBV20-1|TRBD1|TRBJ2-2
CSARKQGAVNTGELFF
TGCAGTGCTAGAAAGCAGGGGGCGGTTAACACCGGGGAGCTGTTTTTT
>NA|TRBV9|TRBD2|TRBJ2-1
CASSGIAGGLSEQFF
TGTGCCAGCAGCGGAATAGCGGGGGGGCTTAGTGAGCAGTTCTTC
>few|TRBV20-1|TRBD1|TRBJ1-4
CSAKGGQGNEKLFF
TGCAGTGCCAAAGGGGGACAGGGAAACGAAAAACTGTTTTTT
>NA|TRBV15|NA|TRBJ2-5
CATSREVLETQYF
TGTGCCACCAGCAGAGAAGTCCTAGAGACCCAGTACTTC
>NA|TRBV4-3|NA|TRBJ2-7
CASSQERGYEQYF
TGCGCCAGCAGCCAAGAGAGGGGGTACGAGCAGTACTTC
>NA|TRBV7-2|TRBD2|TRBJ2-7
CASSRTSAGGGSYEQYF
TGTGCCAGCAGCAGAACCTCAGCGGGAGGGGGCTCCTACGAGCAGTACTTC
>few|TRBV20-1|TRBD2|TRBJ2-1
CSAREGWTSGRDEQFF
TGCAGTGCTAGAGAAGGTTGGACTAGCGGCCGGGATGAGCAGTTCTTC
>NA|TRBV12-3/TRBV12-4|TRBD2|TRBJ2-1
CASITSGGRHEQFF
TGTGCCAGCATTACTAGCGGGGGTAGACATGAGCAGTTCTTC
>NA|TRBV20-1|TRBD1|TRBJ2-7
CSARDVGTVNEQYF
TGCAGTGCTAGAGATGTCGGGACAGTCAACGAGCAGTACTTC
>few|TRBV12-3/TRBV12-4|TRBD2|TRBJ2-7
CASSLLAGVNEQYF
TGTGCCAGCAGTTTACTAGCGGGAGTTAACGAGCAGTACTTC
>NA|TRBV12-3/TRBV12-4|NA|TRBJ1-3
CASRTGGGNTIYF
TGTGCCAGCAGAACAGGTGGTGGAAACACCATATATTTT